This entry lists 17 T cell receptor beta chains sequenced from one sample in a study of CD8 T cells in Susac syndrome. About 0.5 to 1 ug RNA was reverse transcribed with random hexamers. MiXCR, run by TCRdb on the immunoSEQ multiplex PCR reads, gives a single entry per CDR3 protein. The table has 55,000 to 80,000 distinct CDR3 sequences, roughly 93% seen once; the top ten hold roughly 0.15%. Input material: CD4+ T cells from PBMCs. Receptors were obtained from a human donor with Susac syndrome.

For this clonotype: The junction differs from germline at one of its ends, possibly a read error. The J gene is TRBJ1-2, the V gene TRBV28; D remains unclear. In germline, CDR1 is MDHEN, CDR2 SYDVKM. The CDR3 contains 12 residues. DNA of the CDR3: TGTGCCAGCAGTTCCCCAACGTCGGTTACTTACTTC. It translates to CASSSPTSVTYF.

V and J are TRBV5-5 and TRBJ1-1; a possible D gene is TRBD1 (5 bases). The CDR3 consists of 14 residues. Germline V gives CDR1 SGHKS, CDR2 YYEKEE (reference sequence). The V end was cut by 3 bases, the J end by 1 base, with 10 bases between. The CDR3 region is CASSSQGKNTEAFF. The CDR3 coding sequence is TGTGCCAGCAGCTCGCAGGGAAAGAACACTGAAGCTTTCTTT.

The chain employs TRBV24-1 and TRBJ2-3; possibly TRBD2 for D (6 bases). The germline V and J ends were trimmed by 0 bases and 3 bases, with 12 bases remaining between them. The CDR3 covers 16 residues. Germline lookup yields CDR1 KGHDR and CDR2 SFDVKD. CDR3 region: CATSDLAFGGTDTQYF. The CDR3 nucleotides are TGTGCCACCAGTGATTTGGCTTTTGGGGGGACAGATACGCAGTATTTT.

The J gene is TRBJ1-2, the V gene TRBV28; the match to TRBD1 covers 8 bases. V shed 8 bases, J shed 7 bases, and the junction held 9 bases outside the gene matches. The CDR3 consists of 13 residues. Germline assignment: CDR1 MDHEN and CDR2 SYDVKM. The CDR3 sequence is CASLQGVGGGYTF. CDR3 nucleotides: TGTGCCAGCCTACAGGGGGTAGGAGGTGGCTACACCTTC.

This clonotype has just one count. V is TRBV6-5 and J is TRBJ2-2; D is undetermined. The CDR3 covers 15 residues. The V end lost 8 bases, the J end lost 7 bases, and 20 bases lay between the germline ends. Germline loops: CDR1 MNHEY, CDR2 SVGAGI. The CDR3: CASRRTRKTGGELFF. In nucleotides, the CDR3 is TGTGCCAGCCGTCGTACGCGTAAAACTGGCGGGGAGCTGTTTTTT.

This clonotype has just one count. The chain combines TRBV28 with TRBJ2-4, with 11 bases that match TRBD1. The CDR3 has 19 residues. Germline V CDR1 and CDR2: MDHEN, SYDVKM. V lost 5 bases, J lost 1 base, and 13 bases stayed unmatched. DNA of the CDR3: TGTGCCAGCAGTACCTATTGGACAGGGGGCGAGATGGCCAAAAACATTCAGTACTTC. It encodes CASSTYWTGGEMAKNIQYF.

V usage is TRBV28 and J usage is TRBJ1-2, with TRBD1 identical over 8 bases. After removal of 4 bases from V and 2 bases from J, the junction contained 15 bases not matched to a gene. The CDR3 contains 18 residues. CDR1 is MDHEN, CDR2 SYDVKM, per germline. The DNA of the CDR3 is TGTGCCAGCAGTTATTCGCGGACAGGGCGAAATTTAAACTATGGCTACACCTTC. Its protein product is CASSYSRTGRNLNYGYTF.

This rearrangement joins TRBV28 to TRBJ2-7; D is ambiguous. CDR3 size: 13 residues. Trimming removed 5 bases at V and 5 bases at J, with 13 bases between. Germline CDR1 and CDR2: MDHEN and SYDVKM. The CDR3 is CASSRSPRHEQYF. The CDR3 region has the DNA TGTGCCAGCAGTCGATCGCCACGACACGAGCAGTACTTC.

The chain is built from TRBV30 and TRBJ1-1; 7 nucleotides agree with TRBD1. Germline CDR1 reads GTSNPN; CDR2 reads SVGIG (reference sequence). The CDR3 consists of 14 residues. With 0 bases clipped from V and 5 bases from J, the junction kept 6 bases outside the gene matches. The DNA of the CDR3 is TGTGCCTGGAGTGTTGTAGGGGGCAGTACTGAAGCTTTCTTT. It codes for CAWSVVGGSTEAFF. The full variable domain, completed using reference TRBV30 and TRBJ1-1, is SQTIHQWPATLVQPVGSPLSLECTVEGTSNPNLYWYRQAAGRGLQLLFYSVGIGQISSEVPQNLSASRPQDRQFILSSKKLLLSDSGFYLCAWSVVGGSTEAFFGQGTRLTVV.

V and J are TRBV11-3 and TRBJ2-7, with D unresolved. The ends were cut back, 2 bases at V and 2 bases at J, with 10 bases in the middle. Germline V CDR1 and CDR2: SGHNT, YENEEA. The CDR3 totals 14 residues. The CDR3 sequence is CASSLRDGAYEQYF. The CDR3 coding sequence is TGTGCCAGCAGCTTAAGGGATGGGGCCTACGAGCAGTACTTC.

The gene calls are TRBV12-3 or TRBV12-4 and TRBJ1-4; 8 positions match TRBD1. The CDR3 is 13 amino acids. Trimming removed 8 bases from V and 6 bases from J; junction bases left unmatched: 5. CDR3 DNA: TGTGCCAGCCTCCGGACAGGGCATGAAAAACTGTTTTTT. It specifies CASLRTGHEKLFF.

The genes are TRBV5-1 and TRBJ2-2, with D possibly TRBD2 on 6 matching bases. Germline V gives CDR1 SGHRS, CDR2 YFSETQ. V lost 4 bases and J 5 bases, leaving 15 bases between the germline ends. The CDR3 has 15 residues. The CDR3 sequence: CASSAGPPNTGELFF. The CDR3 coding sequence is TGCGCCAGCAGCGCGGGACCCCCTAATACCGGGGAGCTGTTTTTT.

The chain has TRBV20-1 and TRBJ2-7; 9 nucleotides agree with TRBD1. The V gene's germline CDR1 is DFQATT and CDR2 SNEGSKA (reference sequence). CDR3 size: 15 residues. V shed 0 bases and J 2 bases; nucleotides not matched to a gene: 5. CDR3 DNA: TGCAGTGCTAGAGATGGGGACAGGGACACCTACGAGCAGTACTTC. Translated: CSARDGDRDTYEQYF.

The chain carries TRBV12-3 or TRBV12-4 and TRBJ1-2; TRBD1 agrees at 11 bases. V lost 4 bases to trimming and J lost 1 base; unmatched junction nucleotides: 8. The CDR3 is 17 residues long. The CDR3, as DNA: TGTGCCAGCAGTTCGCGGACAGGGGGCTCCAATAACTATGGCTACACCTTC. Translated: CASSSRTGGSNNYGYTF.

This chain uses TRBV29-1 with TRBJ2-3, with 7 bases that match TRBD1. This CDR3 region has 13 residues. Germline V gives CDR1 SQVTM, CDR2 ANQGSEA. J was trimmed by 7 bases and V by 5 bases; bases with no gene match: 9. The CDR3 loop is CSVLRGNTYTQYF. DNA for the CDR3: TGCAGCGTTCTCAGGGGGAACACTTATACGCAGTATTTT.

J is TRBJ1-1 and V is TRBV6-1; 7 nucleotides agree with TRBD1. The CDR3 covers 15 residues. The germline gives CDR1 MNHNS, CDR2 SASEGT. The trim removed 5 bases at V and 0 bases at J, leaving 6 bases unmatched. CDR3 nucleotides: TGTGCCAGCAGTTTCACAGGGGAAGTGAACACTGAAGCTTTCTTT. As protein: CASSFTGEVNTEAFF.

The chain joins TRBV7-9 to TRBJ1-3, with TRBD1 matching over 8 bases. The CDR3 has 12 residues. Unmatched junction bases numbered 3, after V lost 6 bases and J lost 8 bases. The germline CDR1 and CDR2 sequences are SEHNR and FQNEAQ (reference sequence). In nucleotides, the CDR3 is TGTGCCAGCAGACTGACAGGGGACACCATATATTTT. Translated, it gives CASRLTGDTIYF.